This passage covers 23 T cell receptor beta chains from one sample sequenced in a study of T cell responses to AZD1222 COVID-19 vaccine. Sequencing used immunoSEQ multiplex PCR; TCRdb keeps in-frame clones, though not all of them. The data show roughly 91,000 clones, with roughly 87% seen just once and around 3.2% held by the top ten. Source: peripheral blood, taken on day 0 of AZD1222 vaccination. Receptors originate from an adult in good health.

CDR3 in amino acids: CASIGGPMSLHF. The CDR3, as DNA: TGTGCCAGCATCGGGGGACCCATGTCCCTCCACTTT. The V gene is TRBV2, the J gene TRBJ1-6, with D possibly matching TRBD1 (5 bases). This CDR3 comprises 12 residues. CDR1 is SNHLY, CDR2 FYNNEI, per germline. Trimming cost V 7 bases and J 14 bases, with 15 bases left between them.

The CDR3 sequence: CASSPGGGKSWYGNTIYF. The CDR3 DNA follows: TGTGCCAGCAGCCCCGGTGGGGGGAAGTCATGGTATGGAAACACCATATATTTT. This chain links TRBV28 with TRBJ1-3; TRBD1 is a possible D gene (5 bases). The CDR3 has 18 residues. The ends were cut back, 6 bases at V and 3 bases at J, with 24 bases in the middle. Germline values: CDR1 MDHEN, CDR2 SYDVKM.

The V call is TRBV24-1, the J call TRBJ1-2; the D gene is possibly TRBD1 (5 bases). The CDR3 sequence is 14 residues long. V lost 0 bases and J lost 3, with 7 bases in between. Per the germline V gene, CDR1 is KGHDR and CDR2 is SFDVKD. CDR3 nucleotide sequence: TGTGCCACCAGTGATTTGGGGACGGACTATGGCTACACCTTC. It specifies CATSDLGTDYGYTF.

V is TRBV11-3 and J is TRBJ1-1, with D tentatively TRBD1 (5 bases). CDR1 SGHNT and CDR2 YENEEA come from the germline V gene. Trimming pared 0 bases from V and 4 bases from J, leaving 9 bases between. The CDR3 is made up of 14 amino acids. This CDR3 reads CASSLDEGSTEAFF. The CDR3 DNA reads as TGTGCCAGCAGCTTAGACGAGGGGTCCACTGAAGCTTTCTTT.

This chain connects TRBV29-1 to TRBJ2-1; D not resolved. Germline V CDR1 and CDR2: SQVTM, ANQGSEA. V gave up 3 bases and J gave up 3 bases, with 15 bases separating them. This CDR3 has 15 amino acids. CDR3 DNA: TGCAGCGTTGATTGGGCAGGAAAGAGCTACAATGAGCAGTTCTTC. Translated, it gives CSVDWAGKSYNEQFF.

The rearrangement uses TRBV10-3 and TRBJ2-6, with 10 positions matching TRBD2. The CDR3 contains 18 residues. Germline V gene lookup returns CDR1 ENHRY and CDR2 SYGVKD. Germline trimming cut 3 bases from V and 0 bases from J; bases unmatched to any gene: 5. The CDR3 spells CAISDEGTSASGANVLTF. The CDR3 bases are TGTGCCATCAGTGACGAAGGGACTAGCGCCTCTGGGGCCAACGTCCTGACTTTC.

CDR3 DNA sequence: TGTGCCAGCAGCCGACTAGCGGGAGGGGGGTCAGATACGCAGTATTTT. Amino acid sequence: CASSRLAGGGSDTQYF. The chain couples TRBV3-1 (or the pseudogene TRBV3-2) to TRBJ2-3; 14 nucleotides align to TRBD2. The junction had 4 bases not matched to a gene; V was cut back by 4 bases and J by 4 bases. This CDR3 region has 16 residues. Per germline, CDR1 LGHDT and CDR2 YNNKEL (reference sequence).

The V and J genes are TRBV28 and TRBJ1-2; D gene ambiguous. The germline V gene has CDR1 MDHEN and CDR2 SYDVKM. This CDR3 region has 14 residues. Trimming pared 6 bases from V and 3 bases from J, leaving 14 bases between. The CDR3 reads CASSPGSGHYGYTF. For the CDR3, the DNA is TGTGCCAGCAGCCCGGGATCTGGGCACTATGGCTACACCTTC.

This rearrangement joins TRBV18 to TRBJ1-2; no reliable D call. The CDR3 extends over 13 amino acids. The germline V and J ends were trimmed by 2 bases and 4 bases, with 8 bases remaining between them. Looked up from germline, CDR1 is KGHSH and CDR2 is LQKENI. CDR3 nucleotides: TGTGCCAGCTCACCAGGGGTCCCCTATGGCTACACCTTC. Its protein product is CASSPGVPYGYTF.

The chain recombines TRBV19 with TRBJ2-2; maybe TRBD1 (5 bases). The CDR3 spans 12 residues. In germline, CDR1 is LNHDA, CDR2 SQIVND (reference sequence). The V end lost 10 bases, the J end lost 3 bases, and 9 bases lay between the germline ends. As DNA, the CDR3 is TGTGCCACCCTCAGGGACACCGGGGAGCTGTTTTTT. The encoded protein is CATLRDTGELFF.

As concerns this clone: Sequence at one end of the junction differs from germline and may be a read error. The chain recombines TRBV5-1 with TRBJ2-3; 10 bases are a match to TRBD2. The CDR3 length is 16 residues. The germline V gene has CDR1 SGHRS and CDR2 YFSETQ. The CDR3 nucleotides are TGTGCCAGCAGCTTGCCTAGCGGGAGTGGCACAGATACGCAGTATTTT. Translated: CASSLPSGSGTDTQYF.

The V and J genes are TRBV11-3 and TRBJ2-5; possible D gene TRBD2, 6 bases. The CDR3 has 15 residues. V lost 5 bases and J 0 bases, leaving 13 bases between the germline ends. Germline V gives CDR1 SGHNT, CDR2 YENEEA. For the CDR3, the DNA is TGTGCCAGCAGCCTAATCGGGGGAAACCAAGAGACCCAGTACTTC. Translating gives CASSLIGGNQETQYF.

The CDR3 DNA is TGTGCCAGCAGCCAACGAAGCGGGGGGGTAAACAATGAGCAGTTCTTC. Translating gives CASSQRSGGVNNEQFF. This sequence joins TRBV4-2 and TRBJ2-1; TRBD2 matches at 10 bases. V dropped 2 bases and J dropped 5; count of bases not matched to a gene: 6. The CDR3 is made up of 16 amino acids. The germline V gene encodes CDR1 LGHNA and CDR2 YNFKEQ.

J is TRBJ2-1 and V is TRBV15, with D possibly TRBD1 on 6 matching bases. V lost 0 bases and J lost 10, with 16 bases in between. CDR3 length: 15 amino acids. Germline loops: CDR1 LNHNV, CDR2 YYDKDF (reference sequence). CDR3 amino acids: CATSRELGAPTEQFF. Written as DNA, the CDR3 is TGTGCCACCAGCAGAGAGCTGGGGGCCCCAACGGAGCAGTTCTTC.

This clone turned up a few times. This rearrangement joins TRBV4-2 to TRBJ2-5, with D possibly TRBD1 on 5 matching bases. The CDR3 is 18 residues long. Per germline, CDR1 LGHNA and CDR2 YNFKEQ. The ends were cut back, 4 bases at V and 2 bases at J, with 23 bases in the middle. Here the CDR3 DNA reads TGTGCCAGCAGCCCATACTTAATACAAGGACACCTACAAGAGACCCAGTACTTC. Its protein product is CASSPYLIQGHLQETQYF.

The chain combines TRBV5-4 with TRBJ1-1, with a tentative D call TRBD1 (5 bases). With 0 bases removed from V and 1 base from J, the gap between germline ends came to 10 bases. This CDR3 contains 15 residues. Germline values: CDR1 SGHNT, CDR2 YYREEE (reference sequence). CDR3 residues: CASSLGSGRNTEAFF. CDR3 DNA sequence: TGTGCCAGCAGCTTGGGATCAGGGAGGAACACTGAAGCTTTCTTT.

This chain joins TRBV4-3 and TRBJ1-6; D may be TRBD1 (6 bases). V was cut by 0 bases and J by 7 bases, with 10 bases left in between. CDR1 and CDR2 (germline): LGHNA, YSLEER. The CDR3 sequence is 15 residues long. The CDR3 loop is CASSQDRGNNSPLHF. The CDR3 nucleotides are TGCGCCAGCAGCCAAGACAGGGGTAACAATTCACCCCTCCACTTT.

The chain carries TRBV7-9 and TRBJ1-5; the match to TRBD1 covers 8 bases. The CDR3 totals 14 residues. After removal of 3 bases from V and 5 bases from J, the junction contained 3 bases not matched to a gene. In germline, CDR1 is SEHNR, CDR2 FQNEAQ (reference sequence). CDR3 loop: CASSFGQGHQPQHF. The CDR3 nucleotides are TGTGCCAGCAGCTTTGGACAGGGTCATCAGCCCCAGCATTTT.

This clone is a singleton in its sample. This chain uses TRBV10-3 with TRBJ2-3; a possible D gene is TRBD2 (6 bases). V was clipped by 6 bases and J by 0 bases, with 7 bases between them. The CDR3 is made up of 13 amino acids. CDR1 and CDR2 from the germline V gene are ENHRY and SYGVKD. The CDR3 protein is CAIRGLSTDTQYF. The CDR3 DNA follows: TGTGCCATCAGGGGACTGAGCACAGATACGCAGTATTTT.

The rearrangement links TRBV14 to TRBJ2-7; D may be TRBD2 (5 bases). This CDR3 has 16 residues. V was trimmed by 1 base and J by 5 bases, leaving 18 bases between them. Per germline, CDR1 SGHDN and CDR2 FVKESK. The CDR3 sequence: CASSQGWRLGWDEQYF. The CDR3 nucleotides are TGTGCCAGCAGCCAAGGGTGGAGGCTGGGGTGGGACGAGCAGTACTTC.

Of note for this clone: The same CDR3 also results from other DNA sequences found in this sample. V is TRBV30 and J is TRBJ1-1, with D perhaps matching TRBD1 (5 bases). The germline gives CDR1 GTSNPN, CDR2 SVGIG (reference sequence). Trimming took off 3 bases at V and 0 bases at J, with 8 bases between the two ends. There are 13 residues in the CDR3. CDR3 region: CAWSPGVNTEAFF. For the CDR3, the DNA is TGTGCCTGGAGCCCGGGGGTGAACACTGAAGCTTTCTTT.

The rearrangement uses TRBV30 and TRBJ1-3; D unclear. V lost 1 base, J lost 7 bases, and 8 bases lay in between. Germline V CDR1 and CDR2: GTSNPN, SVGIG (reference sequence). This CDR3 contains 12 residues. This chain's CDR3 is CAWSALPNTIYF. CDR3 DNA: TGTGCCTGGAGTGCACTGCCCAACACCATATATTTT.

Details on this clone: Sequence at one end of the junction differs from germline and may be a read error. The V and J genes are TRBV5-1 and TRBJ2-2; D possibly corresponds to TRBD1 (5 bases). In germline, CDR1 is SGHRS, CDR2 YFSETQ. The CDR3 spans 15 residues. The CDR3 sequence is CASSLIQVRNGELFF. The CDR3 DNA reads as TGTGCCAGCAGCTTGATACAGGTCCGCAACGGGGAGCTGTTTTTT.